The 2 T cell receptor beta chains below were found in one sample sequenced in a study of CD8+ T cells in alopecia areata. As the sequencing template, cDNA was produced by extracting RNA and reverse transcribing it. Clones were read by immunoSEQ multiplex PCR, and TCRdb kept only the in-frame ones, dropping some. This sample has fewer than 200,000 clones; 50% to 75% occur once, and the top ten carry about 15%. The sequenced sample was CD4+ T cells sorted from blood, obtained at week 0. These receptors all come from a human donor with alopecia areata.

The genes are TRBV29-1 and TRBJ2-5, with 8 bases fitting TRBD1. Trimming took 7 bases from V and 0 from J; bases not matched to a gene: 4. The CDR3 is 13 amino acids. CDR1 is SQVTM, CDR2 ANQGSEA, per germline. CDR3 sequence: CSAGDRHQETQYF. In DNA form, the CDR3 reads TGCAGCGCTGGGGACAGGCACCAAGAGACCCAGTACTTC.

The rearrangement links TRBV30 to TRBJ2-2, with D maybe TRBD1 (5 bases). The CDR3 covers 15 residues. CDR1 is GTSNPN and CDR2 is SVGIG in the germline V gene (reference sequence). Trimming left V 4 bases short and J 1 base short, with 13 bases between. CDR3 in DNA: TGTGCCTGGACCCCCGGTAGGGGGAACACCGGGGAGCTGTTTTTT. Amino acid sequence: CAWTPGRGNTGELFF.